The clone carrying this T cell receptor (beta chain) was seen repeatedly, ten times or more. Its antigen remains unidentified. This entry belongs to a study of T-cell reconstitution after alpha-beta-depleted transplantation in children. This CDR3 spans 15 amino acids. V lost 1 base to trimming and J lost 2 bases, with 9 bases between them. Germline CDR1 is SGHAT and CDR2 is FQNNGV. Library preparation (for TCRbeta) was performed with unique molecular identifiers. Each CDR3 protein is one row after TCRdb ran MiXCR on the PCR reads. The sample includes 480,000 or so distinct CDR3 sequences, about 10% of them seen just once. General study points: Several hundred expanded graft clones reportedly supplied alpha-beta T cells about two months after transplant. Surviving recipient T cells and thymic progenitors underlay high day-60 TCRbeta diversity in some patients. T-cell counts and diversity at one year following transplant were attributed mainly to newly produced T cells.

The sequenced sample was PBMCs, obtained before TCRalphabeta/CD19-depleted stem cell transplant. This TCR derives from a child aged 2 to 10 with inherited bone marrow failure, due to receive a stem cell transplant. The V and J genes are TRBV11-2 and TRBJ2-1, with D possibly being TRBD1 or TRBD2 (5 bases each). CDR3 in DNA: TGTGCCAGCAGCTTAGGTTGGGGGACCTACAATGAGCAGTTCTTC. Its protein is CASSLGWGTYNEQFF.